The TCR beta chain described here comes from a study of cytomegalovirus exposure and HLA in healthy donors. Data came from immunoSEQ multiplex PCR; TCRdb stores just in-frame clones and leaves some out. The sample contains approximately 58,000 clones, roughly 96% of which appear only once. The V and J ends lost 5 bases and 5 bases respectively, with 14 bases between them. The CDR3 contains 14 residues. Per germline, CDR1 SGHVS and CDR2 FNYEAQ. The sequence derives from a woman younger than 30 in good health and CMV-seropositive. V gene TRBV7-6 combines with J gene TRBJ2-3; D might be TRBD2 (6 bases). The specimen was PBMCs. The CDR3 loop is CASSAEGRGDTQYF. In DNA, the CDR3 is TGTGCCAGCAGCGCGGAGGGCCGGGGAGATACGCAGTATTTT.